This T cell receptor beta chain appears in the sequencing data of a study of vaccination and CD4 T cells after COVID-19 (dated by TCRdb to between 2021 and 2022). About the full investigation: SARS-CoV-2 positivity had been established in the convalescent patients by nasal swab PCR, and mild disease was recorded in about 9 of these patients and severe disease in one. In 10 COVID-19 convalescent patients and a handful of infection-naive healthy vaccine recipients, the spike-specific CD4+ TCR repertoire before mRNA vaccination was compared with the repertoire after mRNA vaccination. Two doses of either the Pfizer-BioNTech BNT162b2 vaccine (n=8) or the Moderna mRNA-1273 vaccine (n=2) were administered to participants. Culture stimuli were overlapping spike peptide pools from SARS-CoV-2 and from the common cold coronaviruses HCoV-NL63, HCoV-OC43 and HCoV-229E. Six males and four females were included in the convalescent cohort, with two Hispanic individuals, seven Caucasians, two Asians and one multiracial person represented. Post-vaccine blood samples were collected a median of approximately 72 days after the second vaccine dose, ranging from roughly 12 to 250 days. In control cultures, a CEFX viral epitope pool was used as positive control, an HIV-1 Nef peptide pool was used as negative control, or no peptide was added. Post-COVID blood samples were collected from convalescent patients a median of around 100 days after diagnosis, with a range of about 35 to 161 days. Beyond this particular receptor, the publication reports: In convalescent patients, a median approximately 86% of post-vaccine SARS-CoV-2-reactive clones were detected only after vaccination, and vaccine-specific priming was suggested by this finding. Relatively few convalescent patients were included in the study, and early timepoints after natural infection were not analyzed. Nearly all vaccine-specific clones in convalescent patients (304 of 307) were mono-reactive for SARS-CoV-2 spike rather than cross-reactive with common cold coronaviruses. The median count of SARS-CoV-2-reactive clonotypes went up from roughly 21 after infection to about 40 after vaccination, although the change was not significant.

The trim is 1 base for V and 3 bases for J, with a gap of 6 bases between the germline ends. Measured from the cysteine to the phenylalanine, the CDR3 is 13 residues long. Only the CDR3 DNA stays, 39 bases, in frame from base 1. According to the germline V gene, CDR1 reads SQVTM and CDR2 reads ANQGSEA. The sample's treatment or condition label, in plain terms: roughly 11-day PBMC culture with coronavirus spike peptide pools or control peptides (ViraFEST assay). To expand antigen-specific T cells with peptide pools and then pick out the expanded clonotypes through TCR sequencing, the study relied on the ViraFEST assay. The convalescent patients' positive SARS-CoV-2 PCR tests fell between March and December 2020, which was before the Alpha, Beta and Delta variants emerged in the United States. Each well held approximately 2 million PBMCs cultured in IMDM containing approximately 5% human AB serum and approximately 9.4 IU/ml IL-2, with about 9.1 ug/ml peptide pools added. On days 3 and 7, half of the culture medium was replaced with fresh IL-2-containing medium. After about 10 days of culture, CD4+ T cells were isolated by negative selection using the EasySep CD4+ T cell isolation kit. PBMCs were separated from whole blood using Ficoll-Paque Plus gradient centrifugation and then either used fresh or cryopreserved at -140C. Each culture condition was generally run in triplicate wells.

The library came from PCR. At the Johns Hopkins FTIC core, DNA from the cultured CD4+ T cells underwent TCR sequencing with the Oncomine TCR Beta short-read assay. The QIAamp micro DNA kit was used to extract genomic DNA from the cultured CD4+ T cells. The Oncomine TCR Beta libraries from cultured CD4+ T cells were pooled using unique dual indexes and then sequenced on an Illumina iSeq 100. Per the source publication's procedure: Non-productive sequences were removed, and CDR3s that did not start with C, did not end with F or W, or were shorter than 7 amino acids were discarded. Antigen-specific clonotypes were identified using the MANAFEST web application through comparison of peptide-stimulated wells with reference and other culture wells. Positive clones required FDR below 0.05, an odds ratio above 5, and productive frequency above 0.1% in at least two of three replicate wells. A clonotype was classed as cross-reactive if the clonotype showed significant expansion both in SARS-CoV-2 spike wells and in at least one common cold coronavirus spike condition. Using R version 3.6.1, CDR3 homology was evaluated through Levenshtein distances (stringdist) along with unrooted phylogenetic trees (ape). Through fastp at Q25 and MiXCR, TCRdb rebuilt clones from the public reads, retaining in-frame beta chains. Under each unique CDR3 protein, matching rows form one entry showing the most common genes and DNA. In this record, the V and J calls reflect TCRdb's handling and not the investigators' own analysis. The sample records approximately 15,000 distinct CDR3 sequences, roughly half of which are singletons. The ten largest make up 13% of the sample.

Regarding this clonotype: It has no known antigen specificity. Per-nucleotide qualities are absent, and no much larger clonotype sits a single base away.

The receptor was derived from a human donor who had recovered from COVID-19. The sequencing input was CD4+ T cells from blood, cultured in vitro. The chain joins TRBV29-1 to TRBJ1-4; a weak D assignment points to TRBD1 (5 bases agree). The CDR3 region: CSVEGRANEKLFF. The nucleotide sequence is TGCAGCGTTGAAGGCAGGGCTAATGAAAAACTGTTTTTT.